This T cell receptor beta chain was obtained from a study of graft-versus-host responses after intestinal transplantation. Study details: Induction with anti-thymocyte globulin, then tacrolimus and steroids for around three years, was given to all recipients.

Method: immunoSEQ multiplex PCR; TCRdb's copy keeps in-frame clones and lacks some. The repertoire includes 8,800 or so clones, 78% of them detected once, and around 24% sits in the top ten. Regarding this clone: The antigen remains undetermined.

General study points: GvH clones were found in recipient marrow; some appeared first in ileum or blood. High graft-versus-host to host-versus-graft clonal ratios were found in allografts of patients who had graft-donor T cell macrochimerism.

The CDR3 consists of 15 residues. Deletions cut 0 bases from V and 2 bases from J, with 11 bases between. Germline CDR1 is MGHRA and CDR2 is YSYEKL. Processing released intraepithelial and lamina propria lymphocytes from the graft tissue. The receptor comes from a human patient who received an intestinal transplant, so some T cells may come from the graft donor. V usage is TRBV4-1 and J usage is TRBJ2-7; possible D gene TRBD2, 5 bases. The sample in question was ileum tissue, obtained roughly 530 days after intestinal transplant. This chain's CDR3 is CASSQESIGTYEQYF. The CDR3 nucleotides read TGCGCCAGCAGCCAAGAATCGATCGGGACCTACGAGCAGTACTTC.